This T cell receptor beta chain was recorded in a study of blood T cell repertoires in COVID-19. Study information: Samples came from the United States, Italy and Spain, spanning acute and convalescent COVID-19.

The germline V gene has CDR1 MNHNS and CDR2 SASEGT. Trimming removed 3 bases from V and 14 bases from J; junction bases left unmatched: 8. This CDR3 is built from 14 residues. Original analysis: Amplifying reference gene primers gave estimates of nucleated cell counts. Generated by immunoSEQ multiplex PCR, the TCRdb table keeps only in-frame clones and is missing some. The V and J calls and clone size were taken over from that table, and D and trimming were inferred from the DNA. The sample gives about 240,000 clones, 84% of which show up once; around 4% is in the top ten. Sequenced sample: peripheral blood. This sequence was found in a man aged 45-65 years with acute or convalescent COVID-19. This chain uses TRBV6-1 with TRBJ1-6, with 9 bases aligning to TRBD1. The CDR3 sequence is CASSDETGTGTLHF. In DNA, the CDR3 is TGTGCCAGCAGTGATGAAACCGGGACAGGGACCCTCCACTTT.